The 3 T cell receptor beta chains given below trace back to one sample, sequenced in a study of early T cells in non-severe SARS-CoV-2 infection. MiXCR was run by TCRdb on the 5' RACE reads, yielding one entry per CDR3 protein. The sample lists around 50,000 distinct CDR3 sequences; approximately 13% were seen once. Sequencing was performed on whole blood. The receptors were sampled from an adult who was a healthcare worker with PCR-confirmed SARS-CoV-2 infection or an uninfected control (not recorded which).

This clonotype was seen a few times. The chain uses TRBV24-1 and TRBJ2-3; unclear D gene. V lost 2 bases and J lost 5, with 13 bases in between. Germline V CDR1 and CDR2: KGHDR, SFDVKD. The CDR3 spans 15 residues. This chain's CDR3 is CATSDSDGPGDTQYF. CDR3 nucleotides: TGTGCCACCAGTGATTCTGACGGACCGGGAGATACGCAGTATTTT.

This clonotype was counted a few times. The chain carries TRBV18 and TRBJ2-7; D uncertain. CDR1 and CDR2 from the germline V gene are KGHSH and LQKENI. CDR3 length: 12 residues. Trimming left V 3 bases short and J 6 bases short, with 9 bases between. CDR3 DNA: TGTGCCAGCTCACCTTACATGGGCGAGCAGTACTTC. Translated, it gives CASSPYMGEQYF.

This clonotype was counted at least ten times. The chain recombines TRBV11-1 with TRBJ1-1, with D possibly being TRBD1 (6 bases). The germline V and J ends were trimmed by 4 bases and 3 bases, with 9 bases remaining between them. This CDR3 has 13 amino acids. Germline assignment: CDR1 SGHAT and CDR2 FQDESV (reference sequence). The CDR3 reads CASSYHRDTEAFF. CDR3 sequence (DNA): TGTGCCAGCAGCTACCACAGGGACACTGAAGCTTTCTTT. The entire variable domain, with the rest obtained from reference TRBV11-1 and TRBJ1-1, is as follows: EAEVAQSPRYKITEKSQAVAFWCDPISGHATLYWYRQILGQGPELLVQFQDESVVDDSQLPKDRFSAERLKGVDSTLKIQPAELGDSAMYLCASSYHRDTEAFFGQGTRLTVV.